The following is a TCR beta chain sequence with its context. Its specificity is not known. Pools of viral peptides were used by the ViraFEST assay to expand antigen-specific CD4+ T cells ahead of sequencing. Following an approximately 11-day culture, CD4+ T cells were purified. In the vaccine recipients, nucleocapsid antibodies were negative and there was no prior SARS-CoV-2 infection. The assay was immunoSEQ multiplex PCR, and TCRdb's table has in-frame clones only and misses some. Here the sample spans 50,000 to 60,000 clones, roughly 70% being singletons. The data originate from a study of vaccination effects on CD4 cells after COVID-19. V was clipped by 8 bases and J by 6 bases, with 11 bases between them. In germline, CDR1 is MNHEY, CDR2 SVGAGI. This CDR3 has 12 residues.

The specimen was CD4+ T cells from PBMCs cultured with SARS-CoV-2 spike peptides, collected before COVID-19 vaccination. The clonotype was recovered from a human donor who received a COVID-19 vaccine. V gene TRBV6-5 combines with J gene TRBJ1-5; perhaps TRBD1 as D (5 bases). This CDR3 is CASSIGGQPQHF. In DNA, the CDR3 is TGTGCCAGCTCGATTGGGGGTCAGCCCCAGCATTTT.